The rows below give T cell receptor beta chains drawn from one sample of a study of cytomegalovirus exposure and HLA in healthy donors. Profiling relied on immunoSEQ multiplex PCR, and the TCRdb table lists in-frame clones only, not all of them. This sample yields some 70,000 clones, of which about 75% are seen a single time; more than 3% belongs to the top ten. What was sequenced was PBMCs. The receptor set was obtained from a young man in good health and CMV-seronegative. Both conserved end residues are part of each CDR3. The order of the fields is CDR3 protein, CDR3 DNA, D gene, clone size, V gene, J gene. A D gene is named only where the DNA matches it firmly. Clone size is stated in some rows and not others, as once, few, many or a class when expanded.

CSASTGEYNEQFF	TGCAGCGCCTCTACAGGGGAGTACAATGAGCAGTTCTTC	TRBD1	.	TRBV29-1	TRBJ2-1
CASSKLTSGGAQDSIQYF	TGTGCCAGCAGTAAATTGACTAGCGGGGGGGCCCAGGATTCCATTCAGTACTTC	TRBD2	.	TRBV27	TRBJ2-4
CASSEGAGGFNEQFF	TGTGCCAGCAGTGAAGGGGCGGGGGGCTTCAATGAGCAGTTCTTC	TRBD2	few	TRBV6-1	TRBJ2-1
CASSVNSNQPQHF	TGTGCCAGCAGTGTAAATAGCAATCAGCCCCAGCATTTT	.	.	TRBV2	TRBJ1-5
CASSPTSQRGNYNEQFF	TGTGCCAGCAGTCCCACTTCACAGCGGGGGAACTACAATGAGCAGTTCTTC	TRBD2	.	TRBV27	TRBJ2-1
CASSLGTRPGQPQHF	TGTGCCAGCAGCTTGGGAACCCGTCCCGGTCAGCCCCAGCATTTT	.	.	TRBV5-4	TRBJ1-5
CASSRPTGTILDGANVLTF	TGTGCCAGCAGCCGACCGACAGGTACTATCTTGGACGGGGCCAACGTCCTGACTTTC	.	.	TRBV11-1	TRBJ2-6
CASSQQRQAYQETQYF	TGTGCCAGCAGCCAACAACGACAGGCGTACCAAGAGACCCAGTACTTC	.	.	TRBV7-8	TRBJ2-5
CASRRRGNQPQHF	TGTGCCAGCAGGCGGAGGGGAAATCAGCCCCAGCATTTT	.	.	TRBV27	TRBJ1-5
CASRDRSNSPLHF	TGTGCCAGCCGGGACAGGAGTAATTCACCCCTCCACTTT	TRBD1	.	TRBV6-6	TRBJ1-6
CSSSSDSYGYTF	TGTTCCAGCAGTTCCGACAGCTATGGCTACACCTTC	.	.	TRBV7-9	TRBJ1-2
CASSLTRTSGGRSEQFF	TGTGCCAGCAGCTTAACCCGGACTAGCGGGGGGCGGTCTGAGCAGTTCTTC	TRBD2	once	TRBV7-3	TRBJ2-1
CASSVGPGRGANTGELFF	TGTGCCAGCAGCGTAGGCCCGGGACGGGGGGCCAACACCGGGGAGCTGTTTTTT	.	few	TRBV9	TRBJ2-2
CASSHRGDNMNTEAFF	TGTGCCAGCAGCCACAGGGGCGACAACATGAACACTGAAGCTTTCTTT	TRBD1	medium-sized	TRBV2	TRBJ1-1
CASSFDSVSGNTIYF	TGTGCCAGCAGCTTCGACAGTGTCTCTGGAAACACCATATATTTT	.	few	TRBV6-6	TRBJ1-3
CASSDQTSGAYNEQFF	TGTGCCAGCAGCGACCAGACTAGCGGGGCGTACAATGAGCAGTTCTTC	TRBD2	few	TRBV7-8	TRBJ2-1
CASTQGQGWTGELFF	TGTGCCAGCACCCAAGGACAGGGATGGACCGGGGAGCTGTTTTTT	TRBD1	.	TRBV5-4	TRBJ2-2
CASSLVRGGGGYTF	TGTGCCAGCAGCTTAGTTCGAGGAGGTGGGGGCTACACCTTC	.	.	TRBV7-8	TRBJ1-2
CASSPSWTVIQETQYF	TGTGCCAGTAGTCCCTCCTGGACAGTAATCCAAGAGACCCAGTACTTC	.	.	TRBV19	TRBJ2-5
CSVDPRLAASSGQFF	TGCAGCGTTGATCCGCGACTAGCGGCCTCAAGCGGGCAGTTCTTC	TRBD2	.	TRBV29-1	TRBJ2-1
CASSGLQETQYF	TGTGCCAGCAGCGGTCTACAAGAGACCCAGTACTTC	.	.	TRBV25-1	TRBJ2-5
CASRRGDTGELFF	TGTGCCAGCAGGCGAGGCGACACCGGGGAGCTGTTTTTT	.	.	TRBV28	TRBJ2-2
CASSLTQGSRTDTQYF	TGCGCCAGCAGCTTAACACAGGGGTCTAGGACAGATACGCAGTATTTT	TRBD1	.	TRBV5-1	TRBJ2-3
CASSKQGMNTEAFF	TGCGCCAGCAGTAAACAGGGGATGAACACTGAAGCTTTCTTT	TRBD1	.	TRBV5-1	TRBJ1-1
CASSRHRDEQYF	TGTGCCAGCAGCCGCCACAGGGACGAGCAGTACTTC	.	.	TRBV6-6	TRBJ2-7
CASSPNPGQGNYGYTF	TGTGCCAGCAGCCCGAACCCGGGACAGGGGAACTATGGCTACACCTTC	TRBD1	.	TRBV9	TRBJ1-2
CASSLYPSGDQETQYF	TGTGCCAGCAGTTTATACCCTAGCGGGGACCAAGAGACCCAGTACTTC	TRBD2	.	TRBV27	TRBJ2-5
CASTPRGRGDQPQHF	TGTGCCAGCACCCCGAGGGGCAGGGGGGATCAGCCCCAGCATTTT	TRBD1	.	TRBV7-8	TRBJ1-5
CASDSQETQYF	TGTGCCTCGGACAGCCAAGAGACCCAGTACTTC	.	.	TRBV30	TRBJ2-5
CASNSGIYGYTF	TGTGCCAGTAATTCAGGGATCTATGGCTACACCTTC	.	.	TRBV19	TRBJ1-2
CASSRQFSGYGYTF	TGTGCCAGCAGTAGACAGTTCTCTGGCTATGGCTACACCTTC	.	.	TRBV6-4	TRBJ1-2
CSVEDRGGTDTQYF	TGCAGCGTTGAAGATAGGGGAGGGACAGATACGCAGTATTTT	TRBD2	once	TRBV29-1	TRBJ2-3
CASSVAPSADDTQYF	TGTGCCAGCAGCGTAGCTCCTAGCGCCGACGATACGCAGTATTTT	.	.	TRBV9	TRBJ2-3
CASSLTSQGANEQFF	TGTGCCAGCAGCTTAACGTCCCAGGGGGCCAATGAGCAGTTCTTC	TRBD1	once	TRBV11-3	TRBJ2-1
CASSPQGAGTDTQYF	TGTGCCAGCAGCCCGCAGGGGGCCGGAACAGATACGCAGTATTTT	TRBD1	.	TRBV2	TRBJ2-3
CSVVIPGQMRGEQYF	TGCAGCGTTGTAATTCCGGGACAGATGAGGGGCGAGCAGTACTTC	TRBD1	few	TRBV29-1	TRBJ2-7
CASSLPGTNYGYTF	TGTGCCAGCAGCTTGCCCGGGACTAACTATGGCTACACCTTC	.	.	TRBV5-5	TRBJ1-2
CASSLAGGEADTQYF	TGCGCCAGCAGCCTAGCGGGGGGAGAAGCAGATACGCAGTATTTT	TRBD2	.	TRBV5-1	TRBJ2-3
CATSSGGRETQYF	TGTGCCACTTCTAGCGGGGGGCGTGAGACCCAGTACTTC	TRBD2	.	TRBV19	TRBJ2-5
CASSRIPGQGSPYEQYF	TGCGCCAGCAGCCGTATACCGGGACAGGGGTCCCCCTACGAGCAGTACTTC	TRBD1	.	TRBV4-1	TRBJ2-7
CASSLSRDRGNSPLHF	TGTGCCAGCAGCTTGTCCCGGGACAGGGGTAATTCACCCCTCCACTTT	TRBD1	.	TRBV5-5	TRBJ1-6
CASSQRDRSYGSESYNEQFF	TGTGCCAGCAGCCAGAGGGACAGGTCGTACGGGTCCGAGAGCTACAATGAGCAGTTCTTC	TRBD1	.	TRBV5-5	TRBJ2-1
CASSQMTSGTDTQYF	TGTGCCAGCAGCCAAATGACTAGCGGGACAGATACGCAGTATTTT	TRBD2	.	TRBV14	TRBJ2-3
CASSLSTDQPQHF	TGCGCCAGCAGCTTGAGCACAGATCAGCCCCAGCATTTT	.	.	TRBV5-1	TRBJ1-5
CAWRSWGAGANVLTF	TGTGCCTGGAGGTCATGGGGGGCTGGGGCCAACGTCCTGACTTTC	.	.	TRBV30	TRBJ2-6
CASSLDRGQETQYF	TGTGCCAGCAGCTTAGACCGGGGGCAAGAGACCCAGTACTTC	.	.	TRBV7-2	TRBJ2-5
CASSLIGGAKNIQYF	TGTGCCAGCAGCCTGATCGGGGGGGCCAAAAACATTCAGTACTTC	TRBD2	.	TRBV7-3	TRBJ2-4
CAGSVAWGGETQYF	TGTGCCGGCAGCGTAGCCTGGGGGGGAGAGACCCAGTACTTC	TRBD2	.	TRBV9	TRBJ2-5
CASGDRVGYGYTF	TGCGCCAGCGGCGACAGGGTGGGCTATGGCTACACCTTC	TRBD1	.	TRBV4-1	TRBJ1-2
CASSSHRQSSDTQYF	TGTGCCAGCAGCTCCCACCGACAGAGCTCAGATACGCAGTATTTT	.	.	TRBV5-5	TRBJ2-3
CASSVDGVRNQPQHF	TGTGCCAGCAGCGTAGACGGGGTCCGTAATCAGCCCCAGCATTTT	.	.	TRBV9	TRBJ1-5
CASSDGLAGDYNEQFF	TGTGCCAGCAGTGACGGGCTAGCGGGGGATTACAATGAGCAGTTCTTC	TRBD2	.	TRBV6-4	TRBJ2-1
CATTVANTDTQYF	TGTGCCACCACAGTTGCGAACACAGATACGCAGTATTTT	.	.	TRBV19	TRBJ2-3
CASTRTGRNEKLFF	TGTGCCAGCACCCGGACAGGGAGAAATGAAAAACTGTTTTTT	TRBD1	few	TRBV2	TRBJ1-4
CAWTEEDRFTTPHTF	TGTGCCTGGACCGAGGAGGACAGGTTCACCACCCCCCACACCTTC	TRBD1	few	TRBV30	TRBJ1-2
CASSIIGQAQAKNIQYF	TGTGCCAGCAGCATAATTGGACAGGCCCAAGCCAAAAACATTCAGTACTTC	TRBD1	.	TRBV11-2	TRBJ2-4
CASRGRLSDTIYF	TGTGCCAGCAGGGGCAGGTTATCGGACACCATATATTTT	.	.	TRBV6-5	TRBJ1-3
CASSYGGQTGETQYF	TGTGCCAGCAGTTACGGAGGTCAAACGGGTGAGACCCAGTACTTC	.	once	TRBV6-5	TRBJ2-5
CASSPLSGGSDNEQFF	TGTGCCAGCTCACCTCTAAGCGGGGGGAGCGACAATGAGCAGTTCTTC	TRBD2	.	TRBV18	TRBJ2-1
CAWSSGGNSPLHF	TGTGCCTGGAGTTCTGGGGGCAATTCACCCCTCCACTTT	.	.	TRBV30	TRBJ1-6